This T cell receptor (beta chain) derives from a study of control samples from healthy donors and cancer patients. Sequenced by immunoSEQ multiplex PCR; TCRdb stores in-frame clones only, minus some. The sample contains about 110,000 clones, 70% to 85% of which appear only once. V was trimmed by 2 bases and J by 1 base, leaving 6 bases between them. This CDR3 region has 13 residues. Germline-derived CDR1 and CDR2 are SGHDT and YYEEEE. The V call is TRBV5-6, the J call TRBJ2-5; D possibly corresponds to TRBD2 (5 bases). This clonotype was sampled from a man younger than 35 in good health. Sequencing was done on a sample of blood. CDR3 nucleotides: TGTGCCAGCAGCTTTCGGGGCCAAGAGACCCAGTACTTC. Its translation: CASSFRGQETQYF.